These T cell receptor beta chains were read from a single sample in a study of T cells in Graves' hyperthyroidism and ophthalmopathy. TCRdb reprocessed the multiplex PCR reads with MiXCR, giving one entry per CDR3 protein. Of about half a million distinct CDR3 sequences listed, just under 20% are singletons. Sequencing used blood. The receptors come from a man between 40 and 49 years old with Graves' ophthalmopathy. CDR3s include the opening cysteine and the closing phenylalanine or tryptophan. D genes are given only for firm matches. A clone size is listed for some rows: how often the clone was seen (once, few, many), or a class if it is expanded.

DNA: TGTGCCAGCAGCTCCCTGAGGCATTCCTACGAGCAGTACTTC
CDR3: CASSSLRHSYEQYF
size: NA
V: TRBV5-6
J: TRBJ2-7
D: NA

DNA: TGTGCCAGCAGCTTAGGCCGTCCGAGCACAGATACGCAGTATTTT
CDR3: CASSLGRPSTDTQYF
size: NA
V: TRBV7-9
J: TRBJ2-3
D: NA

DNA: TGTGCCAGCAGTTACTCGACGGTTAACACCAGGGAGCTGTTTTTT
CDR3: CASSYSTVNTRELFF
size: NA
V: TRBV6-2/TRBV6-3
J: TRBJ2-2
D: NA

DNA: TGTGCCAGCAGTCCCCGCCAGGGAACCAATTCACCCCTCCACTTT
CDR3: CASSPRQGTNSPLHF
size: few
V: TRBV27
J: TRBJ1-6
D: NA

DNA: TGTGCCAGCAGCGGACAGGGCAATGGCTACACCTTC
CDR3: CASSGQGNGYTF
size: many
V: TRBV12-3/TRBV12-4
J: TRBJ1-2
D: TRBD1

DNA: TGTGCCAGCAGTTATTCGTGGACTAACACTGAAGCTTTCTTT
CDR3: CASSYSWTNTEAFF
size: many
V: TRBV6-6
J: TRBJ1-1
D: NA

DNA: TGTGCCAGCAGCGGCTATACTGGGGCCAACGTCCTGACTTTC
CDR3: CASSGYTGANVLTF
size: NA
V: TRBV7-9
J: TRBJ2-6
D: NA

DNA: TGCGCCAGCAGTGAAGGGGGGGCCGTAACAGATACGCAGTATTTT
CDR3: CASSEGGAVTDTQYF
size: NA
V: TRBV10-1
J: TRBJ2-3
D: NA

DNA: TGTGCCAGCAGTGATGTGGTAACTGGGGTGGGCTACTTC
CDR3: CASSDVVTGVGYF
size: few
V: TRBV2
J: TRBJ2-5
D: NA

DNA: TGTGCCAGCAGCCTCGACAGGGGGCCAAGCAATCAGCCCCAGCATTTT
CDR3: CASSLDRGPSNQPQHF
size: NA
V: TRBV6-1
J: TRBJ1-5
D: TRBD1

DNA: TGCGCCAGCAGCTCTCAATCAGCCACGCAGTATTTT
CDR3: CASSSQSATQYF
size: NA
V: TRBV5-1
J: TRBJ2-3
D: NA

DNA: TGTGCCTGGAGTGCGACAGGGGGATCAGATACGCAGTATTTT
CDR3: CAWSATGGSDTQYF
size: NA
V: TRBV30
J: TRBJ2-3
D: TRBD1

DNA: TGTGCCAGCAGCGTAGCGGGAGCGTACAATGAGCAGTTCTTC
CDR3: CASSVAGAYNEQFF
size: few
V: TRBV28
J: TRBJ2-1
D: TRBD2

DNA: TGCAGCGTTGTTACTAGTCCCGGGGAGCTGTTTTTT
CDR3: CSVVTSPGELFF
size: NA
V: TRBV29-1
J: TRBJ2-2
D: NA

DNA: TGTGCCAGCAGTCCAACCTTCGGGGGCTGGAACACAGATACGCAGTATTTT
CDR3: CASSPTFGGWNTDTQYF
size: few
V: TRBV27
J: TRBJ2-3
D: NA

DNA: TGCAGTGTCCCGGGACAATCAGGAGGGGGGAACACTGAAGCTTTCTTT
CDR3: CSVPGQSGGGNTEAFF
size: many
V: TRBV20-1
J: TRBJ1-1
D: NA

DNA: TGTGCCAGCAGCTCCCTAGCGGGAGGGCCCACCGGGGAGCTGTTTTTT
CDR3: CASSSLAGGPTGELFF
size: many
V: TRBV13
J: TRBJ2-2
D: TRBD2

DNA: TGTGCCAGCACAGGGACTCCCGGGGGGGCCGGGGAGCTGTTTTTT
CDR3: CASTGTPGGAGELFF
size: many
V: TRBV2
J: TRBJ2-2
D: TRBD2

DNA: TGCGCCAGCAGCCTGCCCCGACAGGGGAGCGAGCAGTACTTC
CDR3: CASSLPRQGSEQYF
size: many
V: TRBV5-1
J: TRBJ2-7
D: TRBD1

DNA: TGTGCCAGCAGTCCGGGACAGAATAACTATGGCTACACCTTC
CDR3: CASSPGQNNYGYTF
size: few
V: TRBV6-1
J: TRBJ1-2
D: TRBD1

DNA: TGCAGTGCGGATAACATTTTAAGCGGGAGGGCTTTCAATGAGCAGTTCTTC
CDR3: CSADNILSGRAFNEQFF
size: many
V: TRBV20-1
J: TRBJ2-1
D: TRBD2

DNA: TGTGCCAGCAGTTTAGCCCCCAGAGGGATGACTGAAGCTTTCTTT
CDR3: CASSLAPRGMTEAFF
size: NA
V: TRBV12-3/TRBV12-4
J: TRBJ1-1
D: NA

DNA: TGCAGCGTTGGTGATATCGGACAGGGGGATTACGAGCAGTACTTC
CDR3: CSVGDIGQGDYEQYF
size: NA
V: TRBV29-1
J: TRBJ2-7
D: TRBD1

DNA: TGTGCCAGCAGCCAAGTAGCGGGAGGGGTGGAGACCCAGTACTTC
CDR3: CASSQVAGGVETQYF
size: NA
V: TRBV4-2
J: TRBJ2-5
D: TRBD2

DNA: TGTGCCAGCAGCCGAGAGACAGGAGCTGGAAACACCATATATTTT
CDR3: CASSRETGAGNTIYF
size: few
V: TRBV3-1
J: TRBJ1-3
D: NA

DNA: TGCGCCAGCAGACGGGACCCGAATCAGCCCCAGCATTTT
CDR3: CASRRDPNQPQHF
size: NA
V: TRBV5-1
J: TRBJ1-5
D: NA

DNA: TGTGCCAGCAGTTGGACAGGGGGCGCGAATTCACCCCTCCACTTT
CDR3: CASSWTGGANSPLHF
size: many
V: TRBV12-3/TRBV12-4
J: TRBJ1-6
D: TRBD1

DNA: TGTGCCAGCAGTTTGGGGGACTCTCAGTTCTTC
CDR3: CASSLGDSQFF
size: NA
V: TRBV11-2
J: TRBJ2-1
D: NA

DNA: TGCGCCAGCAGCCAAGAAGGGACATTCCGTGGGACCCAGTACTTC
CDR3: CASSQEGTFRGTQYF
size: NA
V: TRBV4-1
J: TRBJ2-5
D: NA

DNA: TGTGCCAGCAGGACTAGCGGGAGGGCCGGCACCCAGTACTTC
CDR3: CASRTSGRAGTQYF
size: few
V: TRBV12-3/TRBV12-4
J: TRBJ2-5
D: TRBD2

DNA: TGTGCCAGCAGCTTAATCGCCAAGGGACAGGGTAATAATCAGCCCCAGCATTTT
CDR3: CASSLIAKGQGNNQPQHF
size: few
V: TRBV7-3
J: TRBJ1-5
D: TRBD1

DNA: TGTGCCAGTAGTATGACAGTCAATCAGCCCCAGCATTTT
CDR3: CASSMTVNQPQHF
size: NA
V: TRBV19
J: TRBJ1-5
D: NA

DNA: TGTGCCAGCAGCTCCGGGACAGGGGTCTCCTACGAGCAGTACTTC
CDR3: CASSSGTGVSYEQYF
size: many
V: TRBV11-2
J: TRBJ2-7
D: TRBD1

DNA: TGTGCCAGAAACCGGGACAACGATGGCTACACCTTC
CDR3: CARNRDNDGYTF
size: many
V: TRBV2
J: TRBJ1-2
D: NA

DNA: TGTGCCAGCAGCTTAGCGGGACTAGCCGGGGAGCTGTTTTTT
CDR3: CASSLAGLAGELFF
size: NA
V: TRBV7-2
J: TRBJ2-2
D: TRBD2

DNA: TGTGCCAGCAGCCCCCCGGGGGCTGTTTGGAATGAGCAGTTCTTC
CDR3: CASSPPGAVWNEQFF
size: few
V: TRBV3-1
J: TRBJ2-1
D: NA

DNA: TGTGCCAGCAGTTTAGGTGAAGGGCTAGCGGACGATGAGCAGTTCTTC
CDR3: CASSLGEGLADDEQFF
size: many
V: TRBV12-3/TRBV12-4
J: TRBJ2-1
D: TRBD2

DNA: TGTGCCAGCAGCTTAATCGGACAATCCGAAGCTTTCTTT
CDR3: CASSLIGQSEAFF
size: many
V: TRBV11-2
J: TRBJ1-1
D: NA

DNA: TGTGCCAGCAGTTTATTTGCAGGGGACACCTACGAGCAGTACTTC
CDR3: CASSLFAGDTYEQYF
size: many
V: TRBV28
J: TRBJ2-7
D: NA

DNA: TGTGCCATCAGTGAGTCGGAACAGGGTAACGAGCAGTACTTC
CDR3: CAISESEQGNEQYF
size: many
V: TRBV10-3
J: TRBJ2-7
D: NA

DNA: TGTGCCAGCCAGGAACAACCGGGACTAGCGGGGGGGAACTACAATGAGCAGTTCTTC
CDR3: CASQEQPGLAGGNYNEQFF
size: many
V: TRBV2
J: TRBJ2-1
D: TRBD2

DNA: TGTGCCAGCAGCTCCCTGAGGGAGAGTCCCTACGAGCAGTACTTC
CDR3: CASSSLRESPYEQYF
size: NA
V: TRBV7-2
J: TRBJ2-7
D: NA

DNA: TGTGCCAGTCGAAGACAGGGGCGGGAGAACACTGAAGCTTTCTTT
CDR3: CASRRQGRENTEAFF
size: few
V: TRBV19
J: TRBJ1-1
D: TRBD1

DNA: TGTGCCAGCAGCTTAGTGGCCGGGACGGATAATTCACCCCTCCACTTT
CDR3: CASSLVAGTDNSPLHF
size: NA
V: TRBV7-8
J: TRBJ1-6
D: NA

DNA: TGCGCCAGCAACCTTGCAAGCTCCTACAATGAGCAGTTCTTC
CDR3: CASNLASSYNEQFF
size: NA
V: TRBV4-1
J: TRBJ2-1
D: NA